The following is a T cell receptor (beta chain) sequence with its context. The data belong to a study of blood T cell repertoires in COVID-19. CDR1 MDHEN and CDR2 SYDVKM come from the germline V gene. CDR3 length: 14 residues. The germline V and J ends were trimmed by 6 bases and 4 bases, with 15 bases remaining between them. The method was immunoSEQ multiplex PCR; TCRdb's version includes in-frame clones alone and lacks a portion of them. Of 300,000 to 450,000 clones in the sample, about 90% were seen once. This study enrolled people aged about 18 to 100 from about 24 US geographic areas. The sequence derives from a woman aged 25 to 39 who had recovered from COVID-19. The J gene is TRBJ2-5, the V gene TRBV28; D not certain. The sample taken for sequencing was PBMCs or T cells enriched from blood (not recorded which). The CDR3 region is CASSLTQVAETQYF. The CDR3 nucleotides are TGTGCCAGCAGCCTTACTCAGGTTGCAGAGACCCAGTACTTC.